This note documents a single T cell receptor beta chain sequence. Its antigen is undetermined. V lost 0 bases and J lost 4; bases outside the gene matches: 2. CDR1 is MNHEY and CDR2 is SVGAGI in the germline V gene. The CDR3 sequence is 14 residues long. Using immunoSEQ multiplex PCR, the repertoire was profiled, and TCRdb retains in-frame clones only, with some absent. The repertoire holds 20,000 or so clones, over 75% seen once, with approximately 11% in the top ten. This entry belongs to a study of somatic mutations in cytotoxic T cells in rheumatoid arthritis. General observations from the study: Measurement of CD8+ T-cell clonality revealed no significant difference between rheumatoid arthritis patients and age-matched healthy controls.

This chain uses TRBV6-5 with TRBJ1-2, with 7 positions matching TRBD1. The TCR originated in a man aged 18-30 years with rheumatoid arthritis. The sequenced sample consisted of CD8+ T cells sorted from blood. The CDR3 protein is CASSYSTGTYGYTF. Here the CDR3 DNA reads TGTGCCAGCAGTTACTCGACAGGGACCTATGGCTACACCTTC.